The 11 T cell receptor beta chains listed next were all sequenced from one sample in a study of cytomegalovirus exposure and HLA in healthy donors. PCR employed 60 Vbeta and 13 Jbeta primers. Assay used: immunoSEQ multiplex PCR; TCRdb lists only in-frame clones, some missing. The data contain about 120,000 clones, 81% of them singletons. The material sequenced was PBMCs. All receptors come from a middle-aged woman in good health and CMV-seronegative.

The chain couples TRBV9 to TRBJ2-5; maybe TRBD2 (5 bases). The ends were cut back, 4 bases at V and 4 bases at J, with 8 bases in the middle. The germline V gene has CDR1 SGDLS and CDR2 YYNGEE. The CDR3 runs to 12 residues. The CDR3 reads CASSTRGETQYF. The CDR3 bases are TGTGCCAGCAGCACCCGGGGAGAGACCCAGTACTTC.

The V call is TRBV5-1, the J call TRBJ2-1, with 11 bases identical to TRBD2. The CDR3 runs 15 residues. Germline CDR1 reads SGHRS; CDR2 reads YFSETQ. Trimming took 4 bases from V and 7 from J; bases not matched to a gene: 7. The CDR3 nucleotides are TGCGCCAGCAGCCCACTAGCGGGAGCGGGTAATGAGCAGTTCTTC. It specifies CASSPLAGAGNEQFF.

The V and J genes are TRBV6-1 and TRBJ1-2; D gene unclear. Germline V CDR1 and CDR2: MNHNS, SASEGT. The germline V and J ends were trimmed by 4 bases and 2 bases, with 11 bases remaining between them. The CDR3 is 14 amino acids. The CDR3 here is CASSGELSNYGYTF. In DNA, the CDR3 is TGTGCCAGCAGTGGCGAATTGTCAAACTATGGCTACACCTTC.

V usage is TRBV6-4 and J usage is TRBJ1-1; TRBD1 aligns across 7 bases. V was pared by 6 bases and J by 0 bases, with 7 bases of the junction left unmatched. Germline assignment: CDR1 MRHNA and CDR2 SNTAGT. The CDR3 has 15 amino acids. The DNA for the CDR3 is TGTGCCAGCAGAGGGACAGATAAGATGAACACTGAAGCTTTCTTT. The encoded protein is CASRGTDKMNTEAFF.

This chain links TRBV6-1 with TRBJ2-2; D possibly corresponds to TRBD2 (5 bases). The CDR3 covers 14 residues. With 8 bases removed from V and 2 bases from J, the gap between germline ends came to 12 bases. The germline gives CDR1 MNHNS, CDR2 SASEGT. CDR3 sequence: CASLRTPNTGELFF. DNA of the CDR3: TGTGCCAGCTTGAGGACTCCTAACACCGGGGAGCTGTTTTTT.

This clone was seen only once. This rearrangement joins TRBV13 to TRBJ1-4; the match to TRBD1 covers 7 bases. This CDR3 comprises 15 residues. J lost 8 bases, V lost 1 base, and 7 bases had no gene match. Germline V lookup: CDR1 PRHDT, CDR2 FYEKMQ (reference sequence). Here the CDR3 DNA reads TGTGCCAGCAGCTTAGAAGGCAGGGGGTTAGAAAAACTGTTTTTT. It codes for CASSLEGRGLEKLFF.

The chain has TRBV18 and TRBJ1-1, with D possibly being TRBD1 (6 bases). The CDR3 extends over 15 amino acids. The V end lost 0 bases, the J end lost 5 bases, and 13 bases lay between the germline ends. The germline CDR1 and CDR2 sequences are KGHSH and LQKENI. CDR3: CASSPPSGAHTEAFF. Here the CDR3 DNA reads TGTGCCAGCTCACCACCATCAGGGGCCCATACTGAAGCTTTCTTT.

The chain carries TRBV18 and TRBJ2-1; D is possibly TRBD1 (6 bases). CDR1 and CDR2 (germline): KGHSH, LQKENI. The V and J ends lost 3 bases and 9 bases respectively, with 18 bases between them. This CDR3 is built from 15 residues. DNA for the CDR3: TGTGCCAGCTCACCGGGGGCAGGGACCTACGCTGAGCAGTTCTTC. Translation: CASSPGAGTYAEQFF. The variable domain in full, completed from reference TRBV18 and TRBJ2-1, reads NAGVMQNPRHLVRRRGQEARLRCSPMKGHSHVYWYRQLPEEGLKFMVYLQKENIIDESGMPKERFSAEFPKEGPSILRIQQVVRGDSAAYFCASSPGAGTYAEQFFGPGTRLTVL.

This clone was recorded only once. The chain combines TRBV11-2 with TRBJ1-2, with a tentative D call TRBD1 (6 bases). The CDR3 runs to 15 residues. V lost 2 bases and J lost 4, with 14 bases in between. The V gene's germline CDR1 is SGHAT and CDR2 FQNNGV. The CDR3 DNA follows: TGTGCCAGCAGCTTACGGACAGACTCTCCCTATGGCTACACCTTC. It codes for CASSLRTDSPYGYTF.

The chain links TRBV7-2 to TRBJ2-1; 8 nucleotides align to TRBD2. There are 15 residues in the CDR3. The germline V gene has CDR1 SGHTA and CDR2 FQGNSA. Trimming cost V 6 bases and J 5 bases; bases outside gene matches: 9. The CDR3 DNA follows: TGTGCCAGCAGTCGTAGCGGGGAGTTGAACAATGAGCAGTTCTTC. This codes for CASSRSGELNNEQFF.

A single count supports this clone. J is TRBJ2-5 and V is TRBV9, with 8 bases aligning to TRBD1. Germline loops: CDR1 SGDLS, CDR2 YYNGEE. This CDR3 spans 14 amino acids. After removal of 8 bases from V and 4 bases from J, the junction contained 10 bases not matched to a gene. The CDR3 protein is CASGRTGQLETQYF. In DNA form, the CDR3 reads TGTGCCAGTGGGAGGACAGGGCAGTTAGAGACCCAGTACTTC.